The clone carrying this T cell receptor beta chain has ten or more counts. Its antigen is still unknown. The data are from a study of blood T cells in healthy people across ages. Study at large: The template switching approach captured approximately one barcoded beta molecule for every two T cells.

Russia was home to the donors, healthy Caucasian individuals aged about 6 to 90. V lost 0 bases, J lost 2 bases, and 1 base stayed unmatched. Germline V lookup: CDR1 SGDLS, CDR2 YYNGEE. There are 15 residues in the CDR3. Primed by a sample-barcoded 5' primer and a J-beta primer mix, a second PCR proceeded for 7 to 11 cycles. TCRdb ran MiXCR on the 5' RACE reads and lists one entry per CDR3 protein. The table includes around 790,000 distinct CDR3 sequences, under 45% detected once. Notes on the study in general: While age rose, TCR beta diversity per million T cells dropped in a roughly linear way. Researchers said unsorted PBMCs prevented a conclusive naive versus antigen-experienced comparison.

Sequenced sample: blood. The sequence was obtained from a man in his sixties in good health. The chain couples TRBV9 to TRBJ2-3; TRBD2 matches 9 bases. The CDR3 DNA reads as TGTGCCAGCAGCGTAGGACTAGCGGCCACAGATACGCAGTATTTT. This gives the protein CASSVGLAATDTQYF.